This T cell receptor (beta chain) was recovered during a study of STAT3 mutations in large granular lymphocyte leukemia (dated by TCRdb to between 2019 and 2020). For the study in its entirety: Canonical activating STAT3 mutations were detected in roughly half of the longitudinally sequenced T-LGLL patients. More than half of T-LGLL patients received one or more immunosuppressive therapy regimens, with hematologic response in 40% of those treated. To reconstruct clonal hierarchy and dynamics, serial deep sequencing of TCRbeta CDR3 and STAT3 was performed in patients with T-cell large granular lymphocyte leukemia. More than 15 representative T-LGLL cases were selected from an initial cohort of roughly 210 LGL patients for longitudinal TCRbeta and STAT3 sequencing. As controls, the study also included longitudinal sequencing of a couple of patients with natural killer LGL leukemia. On average, sequencing was done at 3.5 to 4 time points per patient, with the number of samplings ranging from 2 to 8. Summary of the overall study and its limitations: Because no samples were available when a clone first appeared, clonal expansion was inferred from samplings taken at other points. Every T-LGLL patient showed at least one immunodominant TCRbeta clonotype, and about half showed multiple immunodominant subclonotypes. TCR clonotype switching after therapy was seen in about 35% of the 18 patients, with all newly emerging clones being STAT3 wild type. Several patients had a dominant TCR clone burden greater than the STAT3 mutant burden, which suggests that the STAT3 mutation arose secondarily within a clone that had already expanded. Variable intervals between samplings and differing treatment regimens complicated linking therapy response to changes in TCR clonal burden. Since codominant clonotypes persisted in some patients, a small but highly pathogenic clone may have gone undetected.

An Illumina MiSeq was used to sequence the TCRbeta libraries, yielding an average of around 42,000 productive templates per sample. TCRbeta CDR3 libraries were generated with the immunoSEQ assay using multiplex PCR amplification. On the authors' methods: Repertoire diversity was computed as previously defined, with values near 0 indicating extremely monoclonal samples. This is the immuneACCESS table as TCRdb keeps it, with only in-frame sequences that have V and J called. A part of the clones is gone; compared with another copy, unresolved V genes explain less than half, and the rest is unexplained. Clone size and the V and J calls come from that table; the DNA yielded D and trimming. The sample records 15,000 to 20,000 clones, 92% of which are singletons. Clones ranked in the top ten supply over 40% of the sample. DNA was extracted from blood mononuclear cells, and the same DNA was used for both TCR and STAT3 sequencing.

A word on this clone: Its antigen is currently not known. No clone much larger than this one lies a single base away; base qualities are absent.

The sample consisted of peripheral blood mononuclear cells. The sequence was obtained from a man in his 60s with T-cell large granular lymphocyte leukemia. Some clones in this sample may be carry-over from other donors' samples. The age is the age at diagnosis.

The CDR3 protein is CASSEQNEKLFF. The DNA sequence follows: TGTGCCAGCAGTGAACAGAATGAAAAACTGTTTTTT. The rearranged segments are TRBV2 and TRBJ1-4; no confident D gene assignment can be made. Including cysteine and phenylalanine, the CDR3 has 12 amino acids. Just CDR3 DNA is preserved here, 36 bases in frame from base 1. CDR1 and CDR2, looked up from the germline V gene, are SNHLY and FYNNEI. At the junction V is shortened by 2 bases and J by 5 bases, with 3 bases in between.